This T cell receptor beta chain was identified in a study of cytomegalovirus exposure and HLA in healthy donors. The study's findings and limits: Most TCR sequences proved rare, with some public TCRs found in many donors. The authors enumerated 150 to 200 TCR beta chains as linked to cytomegalovirus.

Germline V gives CDR1 SGHRS, CDR2 YFSETQ. This CDR3 spans 14 amino acids. The trim removed 4 bases at V and 1 base at J, leaving 3 bases unmatched. The data were produced by immunoSEQ multiplex PCR, yet TCRdb's version contains in-frame clones alone and is incomplete. The table lists about 190,000 clones, around 82% of them singletons, with 2.5% to 3% in the top ten. While the first cohort had 500 to 700 subjects, the donors belonged to the separate validation cohort of over a hundred subjects. Points on this clone: What it recognizes is unknown.

The chain recombines TRBV5-1 with TRBJ1-1; the match to TRBD1 covers 8 bases. The source of this sequence is a woman between 18 and 29 years old in good health and CMV-seropositive. Material: PBMCs. The CDR3 region is CASSRGTGNTEAFF. CDR3 nucleotides: TGCGCCAGCAGCCGGGGGACAGGGAACACTGAAGCTTTCTTT.